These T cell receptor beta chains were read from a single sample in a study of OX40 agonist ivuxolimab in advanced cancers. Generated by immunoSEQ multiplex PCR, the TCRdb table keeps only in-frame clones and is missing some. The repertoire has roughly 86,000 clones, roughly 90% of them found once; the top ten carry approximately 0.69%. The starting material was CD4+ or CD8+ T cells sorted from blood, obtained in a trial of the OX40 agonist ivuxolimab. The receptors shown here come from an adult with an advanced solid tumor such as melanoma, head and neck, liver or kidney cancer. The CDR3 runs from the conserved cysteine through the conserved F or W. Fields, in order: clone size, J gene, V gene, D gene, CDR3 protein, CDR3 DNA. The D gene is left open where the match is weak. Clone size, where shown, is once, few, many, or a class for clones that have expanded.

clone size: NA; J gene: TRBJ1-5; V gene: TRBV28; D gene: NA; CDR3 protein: CASRQGTRNQPQHF; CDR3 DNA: TGTGCCAGCAGGCAGGGGACTAGGAATCAGCCCCAGCATTTT
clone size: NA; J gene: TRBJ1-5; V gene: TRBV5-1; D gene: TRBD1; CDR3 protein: CASSPGTGSNQPQHF; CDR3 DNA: TGCGCCAGCAGCCCCGGGACAGGGAGCAATCAGCCCCAGCATTTT
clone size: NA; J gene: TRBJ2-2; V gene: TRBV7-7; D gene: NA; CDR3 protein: CASRTDSGAGELFF; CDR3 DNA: TGTGCTAGCAGGACTGACAGTGGGGCCGGGGAGCTGTTTTTT
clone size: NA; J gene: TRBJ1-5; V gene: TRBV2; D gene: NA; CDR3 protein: CAISRGSNQPQHF; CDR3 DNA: TGTGCCATTTCAAGGGGAAGCAATCAGCCCCAGCATTTT
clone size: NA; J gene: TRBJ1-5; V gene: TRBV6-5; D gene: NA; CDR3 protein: CASKNRRDSNQPQHF; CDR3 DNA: TGTGCCAGCAAGAACCGACGGGACTCCAATCAGCCCCAGCATTTT
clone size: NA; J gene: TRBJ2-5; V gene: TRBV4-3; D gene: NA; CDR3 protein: CASSQAGAQETQYF; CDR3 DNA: TGCGCCAGCAGCCAAGCCGGGGCACAAGAGACCCAGTACTTC
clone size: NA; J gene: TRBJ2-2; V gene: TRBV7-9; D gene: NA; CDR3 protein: CASRSTGELFF; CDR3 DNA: TGTGCCAGCAGGTCGACCGGGGAGCTGTTTTTT
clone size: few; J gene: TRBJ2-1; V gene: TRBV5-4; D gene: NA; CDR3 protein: CASSLGPRYNEQFF; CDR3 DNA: TGTGCCAGCAGTCTGGGACCCCGCTACAATGAGCAGTTCTTC
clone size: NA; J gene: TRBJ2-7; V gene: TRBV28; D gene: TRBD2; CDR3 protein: CASSPSGSSYEQYF; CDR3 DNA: TGTGCCAGCAGTCCTAGCGGGAGCTCCTACGAGCAGTACTTC
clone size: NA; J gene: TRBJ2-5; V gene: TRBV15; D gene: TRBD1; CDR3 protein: CATSGDRGSRTQYF; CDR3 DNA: TGTGCCACCAGCGGAGACAGGGGGAGTCGAACCCAGTACTTC
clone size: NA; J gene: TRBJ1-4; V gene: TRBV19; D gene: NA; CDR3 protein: CASSLTGLVREKLFF; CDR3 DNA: TGTGCCAGTAGTCTAACGGGACTCGTCCGTGAAAAACTGTTTTTT
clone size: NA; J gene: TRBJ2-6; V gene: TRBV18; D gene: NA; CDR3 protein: CASSPSAGANVLTF; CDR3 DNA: TGTGCCAGCTCACCATCCGCGGGGGCCAACGTCCTGACTTTC
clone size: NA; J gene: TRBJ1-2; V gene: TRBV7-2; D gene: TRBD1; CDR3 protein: CTSGPGQGQVYTF; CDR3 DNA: TGTACCAGCGGACCGGGACAGGGGCAGGTCTACACCTTC
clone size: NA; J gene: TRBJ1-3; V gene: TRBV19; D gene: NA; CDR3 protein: CASSIYRSSGNTIYF; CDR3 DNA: TGTGCCAGTAGTATCTACCGGAGCTCTGGAAACACCATATATTTT